Sequencing of this T cell receptor beta chain was carried out in a study of metastatic and nonmetastatic thyroid tumors. Study-wide results and limits: TCR beta diversity was reportedly significantly higher in malignant thyroid tumors than benign nodules, in blood and tumor.

A word on this clone: As yet, its antigen is unknown.

The CDR3 covers 17 residues. V was clipped by 3 bases and J by 0 bases, with 17 bases between them. Germline lookup yields CDR1 SGHRS and CDR2 YFSETQ. In the original analysis: The study built a papillary thyroid cancer distant-metastasis classifier from CDR3 differences across clinicopathological groups. TCRdb recomputed clones from the PCR reads via MiXCR. These V and J calls rely on TCRdb rather than the paper's analysis. The repertoire includes roughly 33,000 clones, roughly a sixth of them detected once, and under 15% sits in the top ten. No patient received treatment before thyroid surgery. The sample taken for sequencing was blood. The chain is built from TRBV5-1 and TRBJ2-3, with D perhaps assigned TRBD1 or TRBD2 (5 bases each). This receptor was obtained from a male donor with papillary thyroid cancer or a benign thyroid nodule (not recorded which). Some clones in this sample may be carry-over from other donors' samples. CDR3 region: CASSSSGTSYSTDTQYF. DNA of the CDR3: TGCGCCAGCAGCTCCTCCGGGACCTCATATAGCACAGATACGCAGTATTTT.